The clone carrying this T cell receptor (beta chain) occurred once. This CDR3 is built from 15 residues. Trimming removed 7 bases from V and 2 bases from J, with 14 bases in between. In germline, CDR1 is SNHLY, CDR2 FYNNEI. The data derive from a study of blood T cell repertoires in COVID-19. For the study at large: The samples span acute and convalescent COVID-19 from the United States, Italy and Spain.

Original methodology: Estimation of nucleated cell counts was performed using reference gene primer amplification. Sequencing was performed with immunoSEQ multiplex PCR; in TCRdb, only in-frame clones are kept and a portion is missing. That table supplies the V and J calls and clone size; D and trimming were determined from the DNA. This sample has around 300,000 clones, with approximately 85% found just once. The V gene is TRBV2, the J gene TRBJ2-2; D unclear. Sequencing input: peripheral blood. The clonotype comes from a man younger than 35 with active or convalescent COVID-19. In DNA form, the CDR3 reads TGTGCCAGCACGCTGAGCCTACCCAACACCGGGGAGCTGTTTTTT. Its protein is CASTLSLPNTGELFF.